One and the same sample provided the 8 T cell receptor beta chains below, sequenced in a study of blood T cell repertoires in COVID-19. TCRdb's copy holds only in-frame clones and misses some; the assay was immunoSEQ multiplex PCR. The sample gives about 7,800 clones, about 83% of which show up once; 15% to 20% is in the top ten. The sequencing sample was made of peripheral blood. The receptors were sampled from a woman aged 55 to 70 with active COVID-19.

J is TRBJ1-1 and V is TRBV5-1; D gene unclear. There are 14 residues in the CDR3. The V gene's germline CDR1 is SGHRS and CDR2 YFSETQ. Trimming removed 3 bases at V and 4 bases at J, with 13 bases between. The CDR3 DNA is TGCGCCAGCAGCTCCTCAGGCGGGATCACTGAAGCTTTCTTT. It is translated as CASSSSGGITEAFF.

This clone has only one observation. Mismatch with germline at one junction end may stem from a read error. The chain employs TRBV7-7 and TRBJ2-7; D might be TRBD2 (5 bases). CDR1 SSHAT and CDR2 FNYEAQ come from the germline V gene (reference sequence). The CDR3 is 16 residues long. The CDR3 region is CASSRSWTEATYEQYF. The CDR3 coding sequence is TGTGCTAGCAGCCGCAGTTGGACGGAGGCCACCTACGAGCAGTACTTC.

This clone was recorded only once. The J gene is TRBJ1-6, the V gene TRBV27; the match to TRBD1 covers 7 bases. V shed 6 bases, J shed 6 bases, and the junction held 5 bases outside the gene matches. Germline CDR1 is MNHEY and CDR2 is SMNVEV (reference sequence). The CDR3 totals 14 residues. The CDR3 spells CASSQGQLNSPLHF. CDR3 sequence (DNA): TGTGCCAGCAGCCAGGGACAGCTTAATTCACCCCTCCACTTT.

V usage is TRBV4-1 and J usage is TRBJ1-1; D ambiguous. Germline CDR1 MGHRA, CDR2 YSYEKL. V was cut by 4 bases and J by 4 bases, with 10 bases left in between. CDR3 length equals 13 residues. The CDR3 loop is CASSRATGTEAFF. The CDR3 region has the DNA TGCGCCAGCAGCCGAGCGACTGGCACTGAAGCTTTCTTT.

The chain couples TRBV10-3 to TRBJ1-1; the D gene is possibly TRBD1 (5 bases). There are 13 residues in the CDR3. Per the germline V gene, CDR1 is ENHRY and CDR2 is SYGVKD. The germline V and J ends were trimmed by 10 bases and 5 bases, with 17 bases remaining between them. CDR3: CASRSGVGTEAFF. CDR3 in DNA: TGTGCCAGCCGTTCGGGGGTCGGGACTGAAGCTTTCTTT.

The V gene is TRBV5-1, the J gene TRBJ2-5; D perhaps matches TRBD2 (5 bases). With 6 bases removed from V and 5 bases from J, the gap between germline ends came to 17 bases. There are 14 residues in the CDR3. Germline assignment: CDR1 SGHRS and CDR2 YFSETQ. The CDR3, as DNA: TGCGCCAGCACATACCTTCCGGGGTTGGAGACCCAGTACTTC. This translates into CASTYLPGLETQYF.

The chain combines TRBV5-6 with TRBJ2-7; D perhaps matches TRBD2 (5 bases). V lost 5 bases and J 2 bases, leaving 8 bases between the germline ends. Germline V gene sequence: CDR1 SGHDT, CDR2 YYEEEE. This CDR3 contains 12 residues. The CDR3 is CASRLGPYEQYF. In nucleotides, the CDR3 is TGTGCCAGCAGACTAGGCCCCTACGAGCAGTACTTC.

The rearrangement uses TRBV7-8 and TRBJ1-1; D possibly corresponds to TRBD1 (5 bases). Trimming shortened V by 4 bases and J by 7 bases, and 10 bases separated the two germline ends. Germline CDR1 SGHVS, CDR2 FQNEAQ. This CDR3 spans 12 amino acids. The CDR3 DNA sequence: TGTGCCAGCAGCTCCGACAGAGATGAAGCTTTCTTT. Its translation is CASSSDRDEAFF.